The source of this T cell receptor beta chain is a study of blood T cell repertoires in COVID-19 (dated by TCRdb to the early 2020s). Describing the broader study: Collaborator samples came from the United States, Italy and Spain and covered acute and convalescent phases of COVID-19. Subjects who had been exposed to COVID-19, were actively infected with it, or had recovered from it provided the deeply sampled blood TCRbeta repertoires that made up the dataset. Samples came from the ongoing ImmuneRACE study (first 160 participants) plus 1,254 subjects from 6 global collaborators. Nearly every sample came with metadata listing a de-identified subject ID, COVID-19 status, age in years and sex. The material from the prospective study consisted of cDNA or gDNA derived from T cells, B-cell-depleted T cells, or PBMCs. Where HLA class I and class II types were available, the types were taken from metadata supplied by the sample provider, not from assay-based typing. A freely available public database, intended as a resource for researchers studying the immune response to SARS-CoV-2, is where the repertoires were released. What the research found in general, with its limitations: The amount of clinical and demographic metadata varied by source and participant and was provided uncurated.

Trimming costs V 1 base and J 5 bases, and their ends lie 14 bases apart. The germline V gene provides CDR1 MGHRA and CDR2 YSYEKL. From cysteine to phenylalanine, the CDR3 is 15 amino acids long. Of the read, only the CDR3 DNA is kept; its 45 bases are in frame from base 1. Participants in the prospective study were aged about 18 to 95 years, lived in more than 20 United States geographic areas, and enrolled through a virtual design. In the prospective study, participants were assigned to cohorts based on the clinical history participants reported in a screening survey and a study questionnaire. Exposed participants were defined as having been in contact with someone with a PCR-confirmed or clinician-diagnosed COVID-19 case within 2 weeks of study entry. Mobile phlebotomists in the prospective study collected whole blood, serum and a nasopharyngeal or oropharyngeal swab from every participant. Participants in the prospective study had the option to provide additional blood draws and questionnaires over a roughly two-month period. Before DNA extraction, blood samples from the prospective study were shipped at room temperature or frozen.

Notes on this clone: The antigen it binds to is not known. No base quality information exists; no much larger clone differs at one position.

TCRbeta CDR3 regions were amplified from genomic DNA using the immunoSEQ Assay, a bias-controlled multiplex PCR. The paper's data handling went like this. Within the assay, amplification of reference gene primers was used to estimate how many nucleated cells each sample contained. To quantify the absolute abundance of each unique TCRbeta CDR3 rearrangement, sequence reads were collapsed and filtered. For each sample, productive Simpson clonality was calculated by taking the square root of Simpson's diversity index across productive rearrangements. This is the immuneACCESS table as TCRdb keeps it, with only in-frame sequences that have V and J called. A part of the clones is gone; compared with another copy, unresolved V genes explain less than half, and the rest is unexplained. Clonal size and the V and J genes are those of that table, whereas D and trimming came from the DNA. This sample holds 120,000 to 150,000 clones; approximately 80% were observed only once. Jointly, the top ten make up 1.6% of the sample.

The rearrangement combines TRBV4-1 with TRBJ1-1; TRBD1 is possibly the D segment (6 matching bases). The sequence was obtained from a woman aged 18-35 years who had been exposed to COVID-19. Sequenced: PBMCs or T cells enriched from blood (not recorded which). The bases read TGCGCCAGCAGCCAAGGTTTGGGGGCAGGGACTGAAGCTTTCTTT. This yields the protein CASSQGLGAGTEAFF.